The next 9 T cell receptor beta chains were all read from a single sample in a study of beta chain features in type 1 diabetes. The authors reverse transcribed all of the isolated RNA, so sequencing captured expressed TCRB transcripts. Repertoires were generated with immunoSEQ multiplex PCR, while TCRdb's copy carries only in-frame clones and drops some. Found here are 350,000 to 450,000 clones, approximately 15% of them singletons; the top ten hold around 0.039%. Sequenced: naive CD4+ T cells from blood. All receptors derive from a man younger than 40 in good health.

The CDR3, as DNA: TGTGCCAGCAGCGAGGCCGGGACTAGCGGGAGGGCCCGAGGTAACGAGCAGTACGTC. Translating gives CASSEAGTSGRARGNEQYV. The chain recombines TRBV9 with TRBJ2-7; the match to TRBD2 covers 16 bases. The CDR3 is 19 amino acids. Germline V gene data show CDR1 as SGDLS and CDR2 as YYNGEE. V shed 3 bases and J 5 bases; nucleotides not matched to a gene: 14.

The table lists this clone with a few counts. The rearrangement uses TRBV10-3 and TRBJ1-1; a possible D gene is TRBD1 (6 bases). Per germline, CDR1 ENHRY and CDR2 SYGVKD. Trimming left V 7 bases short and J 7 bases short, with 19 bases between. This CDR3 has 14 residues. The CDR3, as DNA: TGTGCCATCAAAGGCCGGACAGAACGAGATGAAGCTTTCTTT. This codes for CAIKGRTERDEAFF.

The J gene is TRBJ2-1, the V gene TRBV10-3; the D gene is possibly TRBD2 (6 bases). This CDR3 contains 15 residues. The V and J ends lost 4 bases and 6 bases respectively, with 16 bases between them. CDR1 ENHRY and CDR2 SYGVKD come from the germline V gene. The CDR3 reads CAISVSSVKPNEQFF. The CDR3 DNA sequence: TGTGCCATCAGTGTCTCTAGCGTTAAGCCCAATGAGCAGTTCTTC.

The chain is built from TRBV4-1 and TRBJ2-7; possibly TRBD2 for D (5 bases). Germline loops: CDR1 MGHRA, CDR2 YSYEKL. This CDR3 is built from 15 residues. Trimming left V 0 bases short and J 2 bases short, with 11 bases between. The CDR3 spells CASSQDSDGPYEQYF. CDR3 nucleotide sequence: TGCGCCAGCAGCCAAGATAGCGACGGGCCCTACGAGCAGTACTTC.

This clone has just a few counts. CDR3 amino acids: CASSEGQQETQYF. The CDR3 DNA sequence: TGTGCCAGCAGTGAGGGACAGCAAGAGACCCAGTACTTC. This rearrangement joins TRBV28 to TRBJ2-5; 7 bases fit TRBD1. There are 13 residues in the CDR3. Germline V gene lookup returns CDR1 MDHEN and CDR2 SYDVKM. Trimming cost V 5 bases and J 2 bases; bases outside gene matches: 2.

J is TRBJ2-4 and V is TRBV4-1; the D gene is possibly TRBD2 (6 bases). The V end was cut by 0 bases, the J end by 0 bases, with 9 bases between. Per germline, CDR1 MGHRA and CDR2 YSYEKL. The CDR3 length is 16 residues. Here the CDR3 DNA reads TGCGCCAGCAGCCAAGACTCGGGACTAGCCAAAAACATTCAGTACTTC. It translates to CASSQDSGLAKNIQYF.

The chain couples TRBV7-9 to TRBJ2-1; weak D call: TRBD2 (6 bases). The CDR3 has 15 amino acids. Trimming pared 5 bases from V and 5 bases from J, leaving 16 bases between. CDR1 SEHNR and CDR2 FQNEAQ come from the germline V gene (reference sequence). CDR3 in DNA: TGTGCCAGCAGCCATAGCGGTATCCTTGACAATGAGCAGTTCTTC. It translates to CASSHSGILDNEQFF.

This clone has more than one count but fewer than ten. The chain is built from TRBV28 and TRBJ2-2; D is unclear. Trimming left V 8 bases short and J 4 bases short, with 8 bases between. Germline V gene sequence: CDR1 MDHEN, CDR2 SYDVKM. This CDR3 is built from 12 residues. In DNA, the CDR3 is TGTGCCAGCCCGTCCCTCACCGGGGAGCTGTTTTTT. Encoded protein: CASPSLTGELFF. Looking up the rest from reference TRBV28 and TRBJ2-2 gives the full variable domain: DVKVTQSSRYLVKRTGEKVFLECVQDMDHENMFWYRQDPGLGLRLIYFSYDVKMKEKGDIPEGYSVSREKKERFSLILESASTNQTSMYLCASPSLTGELFFGEGSRLTVL.

The CDR3 DNA follows: TGCAGCGTTGCAGCGGGCGGAGAGACCCAGTACTTC. This codes for CSVAAGGETQYF. The chain couples TRBV29-1 to TRBJ2-5; TRBD2 might be the D (6 bases). Trimming removed 4 bases at V and 4 bases at J, with 10 bases between. CDR3 size: 12 residues. The germline gives CDR1 SQVTM, CDR2 ANQGSEA.